The table lists the clone carrying this TCR beta chain with a few counts. Its target is unknown. TCRdb re-analysed the 5' RACE reads in MiXCR, keeping a single row per CDR3 protein. The table includes 300,000 to 450,000 distinct CDR3 sequences, around 30% detected once. The CDR3 is made up of 15 amino acids. In germline, CDR1 is MNHNY, CDR2 SVGAGI (reference sequence). The V gene end was trimmed by 5 bases and the J gene end by 1 base; junction bases not matched to a gene: 5. The sample comes from a study of identical twins' blood T cells. Study results and caveats: Out-of-frame TCRbeta clonotypes reportedly had markedly more similar V usage in twins than unrelated donors.

The genes are TRBV6-6 and TRBJ1-5; 7 nucleotides match TRBD1. Sequencing input: PBMCs. This sequence was found in a woman aged 18 to 55 in good health. CDR3 in amino acids: CASSQPTGSNQPQHF. Here the CDR3 DNA reads TGTGCCAGCAGTCAACCGACAGGGAGCAATCAGCCCCAGCATTTT.